This T cell receptor (beta chain) was retrieved from a study of neurological immune-mediated disorders. Findings and limits, study-wide: According to phylogenetic grouping, one related-CDR3 cluster, a possible signature, contained the repertoires of 18 of 34 multiple sclerosis patients. The expanded clones of different subjects shared no CDR3 amino acid sequences (suggesting private repertoires in all groups).

This clonotype was found many times. Its antigen is unknown. As for the cDNA, it was generated by 5'RACE with 10-nucleotide random UMIs. TCRdb reanalysed the 5' RACE reads using MiXCR and keeps one entry per CDR3 protein. The table lists around 68,000 distinct CDR3 sequences, roughly 3.7% of them singletons. The CDR3 is made up of 14 amino acids. Trimming took 4 bases from V and 7 from J; bases not matched to a gene: 10. Germline V lookup: CDR1 SGHKS, CDR2 YYEKEE (reference sequence). Stored at -80 C, 2 million PBMCs were the source of the unsorted libraries. The TCR was taken from a middle-aged man with multiple sclerosis. V usage is TRBV5-5 and J usage is TRBJ1-2, with 7 bases identical to TRBD1. The sequenced sample was PBMCs. Here the CDR3 reads CASSAGQATGGYTF. CDR3 DNA sequence: TGTGCCAGCAGCGCCGGACAGGCTACGGGTGGCTACACCTTC.